The clone carrying this TCR beta chain was counted many times. What it recognizes is unknown. V dropped 4 bases and J dropped 4 bases, with 11 bases sitting between them. This CDR3 is 12 amino acids long. Germline CDR1 DFQATT, CDR2 SNEGSKA (reference sequence). 5'RACE with 10-nucleotide random UMIs produced the cDNA. Sequencing runs each generated in excess of 170 million TCR-beta sequences derived from 15-18 subjects. One entry per CDR3 protein, called by TCRdb with MiXCR from the 5' RACE reads. This table holds 40,000 to 55,000 distinct CDR3 sequences, 2.5% to 3.5% found once. This sample stems from a study of neurological immune-mediated disorders. Study-level points and caveats: None of the features examined (clinical or MRI) was associated with the multiple sclerosis repertoire cluster.

Unsorted libraries were derived from 2 million PBMCs stored at -80 C. This clonotype was sampled from a woman aged 50 to 60 with multiple sclerosis. The V call is TRBV20-1, the J call TRBJ2-7, with D possibly TRBD2 on 6 matching bases. The specimen was PBMCs. The CDR3 protein is CSATQRVYEQYF. CDR3 in DNA: TGCAGTGCTACCCAGCGGGTATACGAGCAGTACTTC.